This T cell receptor (beta chain) appears in the sequencing data of a study of T cell changes during pregnancy in multiple sclerosis. Sequencing was performed with immunoSEQ multiplex PCR; in TCRdb, only in-frame clones are kept and a portion is missing. Here the sample spans 35,000 to 45,000 clones, around nine tenths being singletons. The V gene's germline CDR1 is MGHDK and CDR2 SYGVNS. The V segment lost 7 bases and the J segment 3 bases; nucleotides outside the gene matches: 5. The CDR3 consists of 14 residues. The source material was CD4+ T cells from peripheral blood mononuclear cells, sampled in the first trimester of pregnancy. This sequence was found in a female donor with multiple sclerosis, enrolled in a pregnancy study. The chain recombines TRBV25-1 with TRBJ2-2, with 7 bases matching TRBD1. The CDR3, as DNA: TGTGCCAGCAAGAGGCAGGGGGACACCGGGGAGCTGTTTTTT. It is translated as CASKRQGDTGELFF.